The clone carrying this T cell receptor beta chain showed up just a few times. This sample stems from a study of blood T cell repertoires in COVID-19. As for the study in general: From the United States, Italy and Spain came samples of acute and convalescent COVID-19. Nucleic acid was either cDNA or gDNA, and it came from T cells, B-cell-depleted T cells, or PBMCs.

CDR1 is MDHEN, CDR2 SYDVKM, per germline. The length of the CDR3 is 13 residues. V gave up 4 bases and J gave up 5 bases, with 9 bases separating them. Study processing details: By means of reference gene primer amplification, nucleated cell counts were estimated. Using immunoSEQ multiplex PCR, the repertoire was profiled, and TCRdb retains in-frame clones only, with some absent. V and J calls and clone size are as listed in that table; D and trimming were resolved from the DNA. The sample lists 150,000 to 200,000 clones, 70% to 90% occurring once. Sequencing used peripheral blood. The gene calls are TRBV28 and TRBJ1-5; no clear D gene. The clonotype was recovered from a human donor in a cohort sampled during active COVID-19. DNA for the CDR3: TGTGCCAGCAGTTCCCCGACTGATCAGCCCCAGCATTTT. It codes for CASSSPTDQPQHF.